This T cell receptor beta chain originates from a study of T cells after yellow fever vaccination. Study-level information: With SMART-Seq v4 Ultra Low Input, the fractions containing low cell numbers were prepared.

In the case of this clonotype: Its specificity is not known.

Study findings and constraints: By day 5 rather than day 15, the secondary response had peaked, though it was weaker. Most clones from primary vaccination were detected again post-booster (approximately 97% CD4, 88% CD8). Abundant bulk-population clonotypes could contaminate the FACS-sorted repertoires.

This CDR3 region has 17 residues. Germline V lookup: CDR1 MNHEY, CDR2 SMNVEV (reference sequence). V shed 5 bases, J shed 4 bases, and the junction held 10 bases outside the gene matches. Via MiXCR, TCRdb re-called the 5' RACE reads, giving one row per CDR3 protein. The sample includes some 260,000 distinct CDR3 sequences, around 4.9% seen only once; the top ten take 3% to 4%. The chain links TRBV27 to TRBJ2-3, with TRBD2 matching over 12 bases. The sequence was collected from a man between 18 and 29 years old who received the YFV17D yellow fever vaccine. The starting material was CD4+ T cells sorted from PBMCs, obtained on the day of the yellow fever booster vaccination. CDR3 coding DNA: TGTGCCAGCAGTGCAAGACTAGCGGGGGCCTGGGCAGATACGCAGTATTTT. Translation gives CASSARLAGAWADTQYF.